The clone carrying this TCR beta chain was seen at least ten times. As yet, its antigen is unknown. The data stem from a study of T-cell memory formation after mild COVID-19. TCRdb called the 5' RACE reads again in MiXCR, with one record for every CDR3 protein. Here the sample spans 450,000 or so distinct CDR3 sequences, around 25% being singletons. The study's findings and limits: Certain responding clones were present in pre-infection memory, suggesting participation of cross-reactive memory. Among clones contracting day 15 to 85, CD4/CD8 was balanced, whereas later expanders leaned CD4+. Whether second-wave clones peaking at day 37 were SARS-CoV-2 specific went unconfirmed.

The CDR3 is 13 residues long. The V gene's germline CDR1 is SEHNR and CDR2 FQNEAQ (reference sequence). V was cut by 8 bases and J by 8 bases, with 18 bases left in between. The sequencing sample was made of PBMCs or a T cell subset sorted from them (not recorded which). The chain employs TRBV7-9 and TRBJ1-2; the D is unclear. This clonotype was obtained from an adult woman who had mild COVID-19 (a few samples of this study predate the infection). Cell type and time point are not known. CDR3 in DNA: TGTGCCAGCGCCTCAGTGAGGGTCGGCGGCTACACCTTC. This gives the protein CASASVRVGGYTF. The variable domain in full, with the rest retrieved from reference TRBV7-9 and TRBJ1-2, is DTGVSQNPRHKITKRGQNVTFRCDPISEHNRLYWYRQTLGQGPEFLTYFQNEAQLEKSRLLSDRFSAERPKGSFSTLEIQRTEQGDSAMYLCASASVRVGGYTFGSGTRLTVV.